This T cell receptor beta chain was recorded in a study of T cells in localized non-small cell lung cancer. The data were produced by immunoSEQ multiplex PCR, yet TCRdb's version contains in-frame clones alone and is incomplete. The data show about 78,000 clones, around four fifths seen once. Broader study findings: Appearances in adjacent lung were noted for a median 57 of the top 100 tumor clones.

With respect to this clone: Its antigen is currently unknown.

The CDR3 has 14 residues. Trimming took off 1 base at V and 7 bases at J, with 12 bases between the two ends. In germline, CDR1 is SGHRS, CDR2 YFSETQ. This chain joins TRBV5-1 and TRBJ2-1; TRBD1 might be the D (6 bases). The input for sequencing was peripheral blood, taken before any cancer treatment. The clonotype comes from a man between 40 and 75 years old with stage I lung adenocarcinoma. The CDR3 sequence: CASSLKQGGNEQFF. The DNA of the CDR3 is TGCGCCAGCAGCTTGAAACAGGGTGGGAATGAGCAGTTCTTC. Full variable domain (remainder filled in from reference TRBV5-1 and TRBJ2-1): KAGVTQTPRYLIKTRGQQVTLSCSPISGHRSVSWYQQTPGQGLQFLFEYFSETQRNKGNFPGRFSGRQFSNSRSEMNVSTLELGDSALYLCASSLKQGGNEQFFGPGTRLTVL.